The sequence of this T cell receptor beta chain was determined in a study of tissue T cells after allogeneic stem cell transplantation. On this clone: Antigen: not known. Gene names and germline match the mouse. The read gets to within 1 residue of the CDR3 end, and the germline J gene fills in the rest. The sample holds other DNA sequences that translate to the same CDR3.

Generated by immunoSEQ multiplex PCR, the TCRdb table keeps only in-frame clones and is missing some. The sample includes almost 9,500 clones, roughly 45% of them seen just once. The sample's time point: mouse harvest day 7 after allogeneic transplant. Mouse grafts combined 10^7 T-cell-depleted bone marrow cells with 10^6 splenic CD5+ T cells. B6 (H2b) cells into BALB/c (H2d) mice; tissues taken at day 7 or 14. Study-level results: Tissue-detected TCR repertoire was only partly captured by blood and spleen T cells. Anatomically similar tissues had similar TCR repertoires within each patient.

Germline V gene sequence: CDR1 KGHPV, CDR2 FQNQEV (reference sequence). V gave up 3 bases and J gave up 1 base, with 6 bases separating them. The CDR3 runs 13 residues. The specimen was gut tissue. This TCR came from a female BALB/c mouse given C57BL/6 T cells with graft-versus-host disease after an allogeneic hematopoietic cell transplant. The V call is TRBV26, the J call TRBJ1-1; no clear D gene. This CDR3 is CASSLGGNTEVFF. The covered CDR3 bases are TGTGCCAGCAGTCTTGGAGGGAACACAGAAGTCTTC.